The clone carrying this T cell receptor beta chain was observed a handful of times. What it recognizes is unknown. Primers: 60 Vbeta forward and 13 Jbeta reverse. Some clones are missing from TCRdb's copy, which holds only in-frame ones; the method was immunoSEQ multiplex PCR. The table has roughly 140,000 clones, 65% to 85% seen once. The data stem from a study of cytomegalovirus exposure and HLA in healthy donors. General observations from the study: Whilst most TCR sequences proved rare, a subset of public TCRs occurred across many donors. In an earlier analysis, in around 590 donors, most V segments appeared productive either ~87% or ~30% of the time. Later analysis indicated greater clonal expansion among HLA-associated TCR beta chains than among equally common other chains. In a later analysis, V- and J-gene trimming of beta chains associated with a DCLRE1C missense variant, replicated independently.

The CDR3 is made up of 16 amino acids. V lost 5 bases, J lost 5 bases, and 18 bases lay in between. The germline gives CDR1 SEHNR, CDR2 FQNEAQ (reference sequence). The receptor was derived from a male donor in good health and CMV-seronegative. Sequenced input: PBMCs. This chain links TRBV7-9 with TRBJ1-4, with D uncertain. The CDR3 loop is CASSPILQNTNEKLFF. DNA of the CDR3: TGTGCCAGCAGCCCGATTTTACAGAATACCAATGAAAAACTGTTTTTT.